These 18 T cell receptor beta chains were sequenced from one sample in a study of blood T cell repertoires in COVID-19. TCRdb's table, derived via immunoSEQ multiplex PCR, lists solely in-frame clones and lacks some. The sample holds about 140,000 clones; 84% are singletons and the top ten take approximately 4%. The source material was peripheral blood. These receptors originate from an older woman with acute or convalescent COVID-19.

The chain joins TRBV15 to TRBJ2-4; 12 bases line up with TRBD2. This CDR3 has 16 residues. After removal of 1 base from V and 8 bases from J, the junction contained 6 bases not matched to a gene. The germline CDR1 and CDR2 sequences are LNHNV and YYDKDF (reference sequence). CDR3 amino acids: CATSRASGRASDIQYF. The DNA of the CDR3 is TGTGCCACCAGCAGAGCTAGCGGGAGGGCCAGTGACATTCAGTACTTC.

V is TRBV9 and J is TRBJ1-2, with 9 bases matching TRBD1. CDR3 length: 13 amino acids. Germline lookup yields CDR1 SGDLS and CDR2 YYNGEE. The J segment lost 8 bases and the V segment lost 4 bases, leaving 6 bases of the junction unmatched. The CDR3 here is CASSPRQGGGYTF. The CDR3 DNA is TGTGCCAGCAGCCCCCGACAGGGGGGCGGCTACACCTTC.

V usage is TRBV12-3 or TRBV12-4 and J usage is TRBJ1-2; the D gene is possibly TRBD1 (5 bases). This CDR3 has 13 amino acids. Trimming left V 2 bases short and J 5 bases short, with 9 bases between. CDR3 sequence (DNA): TGTGCCAGCAGTTTAATGCAGGGTTATGGCTACACCTTC. It specifies CASSLMQGYGYTF.

This chain links TRBV7-9 with TRBJ2-7, with 7 positions matching TRBD2. Germline V gene data show CDR1 as SEHNR and CDR2 as FQNEAQ (reference sequence). The CDR3 sequence is 14 residues long. V lost 8 bases and J lost 2; bases outside the gene matches: 9. This CDR3 is CASHGDYSPYEQYF. The CDR3 region has the DNA TGTGCCAGCCACGGGGACTACTCACCCTACGAGCAGTACTTC.

In DNA form, the CDR3 reads TGTGCCAGCAGTTCCCCACGCGCCCCTGCCTACGAGCAGTACTTC. It yields the protein CASSSPRAPAYEQYF. V is TRBV28 and J is TRBJ2-7; no definite D call. CDR3 size: 15 residues. Trimming removed 4 bases from V and 2 bases from J, with 15 bases in between. In germline, CDR1 is MDHEN, CDR2 SYDVKM. Variable domain in full (rest from reference TRBV28 and TRBJ2-7): DVKVTQSSRYLVKRTGEKVFLECVQDMDHENMFWYRQDPGLGLRLIYFSYDVKMKEKGDIPEGYSVSREKKERFSLILESASTNQTSMYLCASSSPRAPAYEQYFGPGTRLTVT.

The chain combines TRBV19 with TRBJ1-6; perhaps TRBD1 as D (5 bases). CDR3 length: 14 residues. V was pared by 4 bases and J by 7 bases, with 11 bases between. Germline assignment: CDR1 LNHDA and CDR2 SQIVND (reference sequence). DNA for the CDR3: TGTGCCAGTAGTAGCCATAAGGGGAATTCACCCCTCCACTTT. It encodes CASSSHKGNSPLHF.

The table lists this clone with a count of one. The chain joins TRBV3-1 (or the pseudogene TRBV3-2) to TRBJ2-3; D might be TRBD2 (5 bases). Looked up from germline, CDR1 is LGHDT and CDR2 is YNNKEL (reference sequence). This CDR3 is 19 amino acids long. Trimming removed 0 bases from V and 3 bases from J, with 22 bases in between. The CDR3 spells CASSQERHPRTRRTDTQYF. The CDR3 DNA reads as TGTGCCAGCAGCCAAGAGCGACACCCGCGGACTCGAAGGACAGATACGCAGTATTTT.

This chain uses TRBV3-1 (or the pseudogene TRBV3-2) with TRBJ2-5; 7 bases are shared with TRBD2. Germline loops: CDR1 LGHDT, CDR2 YNNKEL (reference sequence). CDR3 length: 18 residues. V was pared by 0 bases and J by 4 bases, with 14 bases of the junction left unmatched. In DNA, the CDR3 is TGTGCCAGCAGCCAAGATCCCGGATGGCCGGGAGGTTCAGAGACCCAGTACTTC. Translation: CASSQDPGWPGGSETQYF.

The gene calls are TRBV9 and TRBJ2-1; 9 bases line up with TRBD2. Looked up from germline, CDR1 is SGDLS and CDR2 is YYNGEE. The ends lost 0 bases at V and 9 bases at J; junction bases unmatched: 10. The CDR3 sequence is 16 residues long. The chain's CDR3 is CASSVDPAGGFREQFF. For the CDR3, the DNA is TGTGCCAGCAGCGTAGATCCAGCGGGAGGCTTTCGTGAGCAGTTCTTC.

The chain couples TRBV19 to TRBJ1-5; D remains ambiguous. The V and J ends lost 6 bases and 3 bases respectively, with 12 bases between them. CDR3 length: 14 amino acids. Germline V gene data show CDR1 as LNHDA and CDR2 as SQIVND (reference sequence). CDR3 sequence reads: CASRLPEPNQPQHF. CDR3 in DNA: TGTGCCAGTAGACTGCCCGAGCCCAATCAGCCCCAGCATTTT.

The CDR3 region is CASSADRTNPHEQFF. The CDR3, as DNA: TGTGCCAGCAGCGCGGACAGGACGAACCCCCATGAGCAGTTCTTC. V and J are TRBV2 and TRBJ2-1; 7 bases match TRBD1. V was pared by 6 bases and J by 8 bases, with 13 bases of the junction left unmatched. This CDR3 region has 15 residues. Germline lookup yields CDR1 SNHLY and CDR2 FYNNEI. The full variable domain, rest sourced from reference TRBV2 and TRBJ2-1, is EPEVTQTPSHQVTQMGQEVILRCVPISNHLYFYWYRQILGQKVEFLVSFYNNEISEKSEIFDDQFSVERPDGSNFTLKIRSTKLEDSAMYFCASSADRTNPHEQFFGPGTRLTVL.

The chain joins TRBV7-2 to TRBJ2-7; 12 nucleotides line up with TRBD2. CDR1 is SGHTA and CDR2 is FQGNSA in the germline V gene. V was pared by 4 bases and J by 13 bases, with 8 bases of the junction left unmatched. The length of the CDR3 is 13 residues. The CDR3 is CASSSGTSGLPYF. CDR3 DNA sequence: TGTGCCAGCAGCTCCGGGACTAGCGGGCTGCCATACTTC.

The chain is built from TRBV2 and TRBJ1-1; a possible D gene is TRBD1 (6 bases). The ends were cut back, 7 bases at V and 0 bases at J, with 12 bases in the middle. CDR3 length: 14 residues. CDR1 and CDR2 (germline): SNHLY, FYNNEI. The CDR3 region has the DNA TGTGCCAGCACTGGACAGATCATGAACACTGAAGCTTTCTTT. Its protein product is CASTGQIMNTEAFF. The full variable domain, with the rest looked up from reference TRBV2 and TRBJ1-1, is EPEVTQTPSHQVTQMGQEVILRCVPISNHLYFYWYRQILGQKVEFLVSFYNNEISEKSEIFDDQFSVERPDGSNFTLKIRSTKLEDSAMYFCASTGQIMNTEAFFGQGTRLTVV.

This chain joins TRBV19 and TRBJ2-7; 7 bases are a match to TRBD1. V shed 5 bases and J 3 bases; nucleotides not matched to a gene: 7. The germline gives CDR1 LNHDA, CDR2 SQIVND (reference sequence). The CDR3 is 14 amino acids. The DNA for the CDR3 is TGTGCCAGTAGTCCCCAGGGGGTAAGCTACGAGCAGTACTTC. This sequence encodes CASSPQGVSYEQYF.

This rearrangement joins TRBV7-8 to TRBJ1-6, with TRBD1 matching 7 bases. Germline lookup yields CDR1 SGHVS and CDR2 FQNEAQ. V lost 7 bases, J lost 0 bases, and 6 bases stayed unmatched. The CDR3 covers 16 residues. CDR3 sequence reads: CASTRDRSSYNSPLHF. In DNA, the CDR3 is TGTGCCAGCACCCGGGACAGAAGCTCCTATAATTCACCCCTCCACTTT.

This clone was detected only once. The chain couples TRBV12-3 or TRBV12-4 to TRBJ2-7; possible D gene TRBD1, 6 bases. V was cut by 6 bases and J by 5 bases, with 11 bases left in between. CDR3 length: 12 amino acids. The CDR3 sequence: CASSRQVHEQYF. CDR3 nucleotides: TGTGCCAGCAGCCGACAGGTCCACGAGCAGTACTTC.

V is TRBV2 and J is TRBJ2-1, with TRBD1 matching 8 bases. The CDR3 is 16 amino acids. Unmatched junction bases numbered 8, after V lost 4 bases and J lost 3 bases. From germline, CDR1 is SNHLY and CDR2 FYNNEI. CDR3 protein: CASSADRGKSYNEQFF. For the CDR3, the DNA is TGTGCCAGCAGTGCCGACAGGGGAAAAAGCTACAATGAGCAGTTCTTC.

The rearrangement joins TRBV28 to TRBJ2-3; D gene ambiguous. V gave up 6 bases and J gave up 1 base, with 14 bases separating them. The V gene's germline CDR1 is MDHEN and CDR2 SYDVKM. This CDR3 is built from 15 residues. DNA of the CDR3: TGTGCCAGCAGCGCTCGGCAGGTCCGCACAGATACGCAGTATTTT. Protein sequence: CASSARQVRTDTQYF.